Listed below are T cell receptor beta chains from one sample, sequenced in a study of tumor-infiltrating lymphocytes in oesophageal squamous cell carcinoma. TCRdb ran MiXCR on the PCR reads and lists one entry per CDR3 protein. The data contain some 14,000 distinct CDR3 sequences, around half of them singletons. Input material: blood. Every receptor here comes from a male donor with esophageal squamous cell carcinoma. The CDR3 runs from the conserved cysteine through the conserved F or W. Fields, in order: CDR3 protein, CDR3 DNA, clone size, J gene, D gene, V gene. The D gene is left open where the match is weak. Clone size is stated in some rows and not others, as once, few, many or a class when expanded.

cdr3_aa: CASATRRENTGELFF; cdr3_nt: TGTGCCAGCGCGACTAGGCGGGAGAACACCGGGGAGCTGTTTTTT; clone_size: NA; j_call: TRBJ2-2; d_call: NA; v_call: TRBV7-6
cdr3_aa: CASSRGQGGTEAFF; cdr3_nt: TGTGCCAGCAGCCGAGGACAGGGGGGTACTGAAGCTTTCTTT; clone_size: NA; j_call: TRBJ1-1; d_call: TRBD1; v_call: TRBV7-3
cdr3_aa: CASSRGQQETQYF; cdr3_nt: TGTGCCAGCAGCAGGGGGCAGCAAGAGACCCAGTACTTC; clone_size: NA; j_call: TRBJ2-5; d_call: TRBD1; v_call: TRBV11-2
cdr3_aa: CASSATSGGHNEQYF; cdr3_nt: TGTGCCAGCAGTGCCACTAGTGGGGGACACAATGAGCAGTACTTC; clone_size: NA; j_call: TRBJ2-7; d_call: NA; v_call: TRBV12-3/TRBV12-4
cdr3_aa: CASSDRGGGDLTDTQYF; cdr3_nt: TGTGCCAGCAGTGATAGAGGCGGCGGAGACCTCACAGATACGCAGTATTTT; clone_size: few; j_call: TRBJ2-3; d_call: NA; v_call: TRBV6-1
cdr3_aa: CASRSMGRTSNTGELFF; cdr3_nt: TGTGCCAGCAGATCCATGGGACGGACTTCGAACACCGGGGAGCTGTTTTTT; clone_size: NA; j_call: TRBJ2-2; d_call: NA; v_call: TRBV11-2
cdr3_aa: CASSPPKVRTEAFF; cdr3_nt: TGTGCCAGCAGCCCCCCTAAGGTCCGGACTGAAGCTTTCTTT; clone_size: NA; j_call: TRBJ1-1; d_call: NA; v_call: TRBV7-1
cdr3_aa: CASSFSDTSYNEQFF; cdr3_nt: TGTGCCAGCAGCTTCTCCGATACCTCCTACAATGAGCAGTTCTTC; clone_size: NA; j_call: TRBJ2-1; d_call: NA; v_call: TRBV7-3
cdr3_aa: CASSLGTVQETQYF; cdr3_nt: TGTGCCAGCAGCTTAGGGACAGTCCAAGAGACCCAGTACTTC; clone_size: few; j_call: TRBJ2-5; d_call: NA; v_call: TRBV7-2
cdr3_aa: CASSYTSGGWSYNEQFF; cdr3_nt: TGTGCCAGCAGCTATACTAGCGGGGGGTGGTCCTACAATGAGCAGTTCTTC; clone_size: NA; j_call: TRBJ2-1; d_call: TRBD2; v_call: TRBV7-6